This is a list of T cell receptor beta chains from one sample in a study of T-cell memory formation after mild COVID-19. TCRdb reprocessed the 5' RACE reads via MiXCR and lists one record per CDR3 protein. The table shows approximately 60,000 distinct CDR3 sequences, with around 9.5% occurring only once. Sequences were obtained from PBMCs or a T cell subset sorted from them (not recorded which). These receptors came from a man younger than 35 who had mild COVID-19 (a few samples of this study predate the infection). Cell type and time point are not known. Both conserved end residues are part of each CDR3. Fields, in order: V gene, J gene, D gene, clone size, CDR3 protein, CDR3 DNA. A D gene is named only where the DNA matches it firmly. Size tells how often a clone was seen (once, few, many) or the class of an expanded clone, and some rows leave it out.

TRBV7-8	TRBJ2-7	TRBD2	-	CASSFGLAGSISVYEQYF	TGTGCCAGCAGCTTTGGGCTAGCGGGATCCATTTCCGTCTACGAGCAGTACTTC
TRBV28	TRBJ2-2	-	many	CASSFPNTGELFF	TGTGCCAGCAGTTTCCCGAACACCGGGGAGCTGTTTTTT
TRBV12-3/TRBV12-4	TRBJ2-3	-	few	CASGWGSTDTQYF	TGTGCCAGCGGTTGGGGGAGCACAGATACGCAGTATTTT
TRBV29-1	TRBJ2-1	-	many	CSVHELGQFF	TGCAGCGTCCACGAACTTGGGCAGTTCTTC
TRBV4-3	TRBJ2-7	TRBD1	few	CASSQDPSGQGTYEQYF	TGCGCCAGCAGCCAAGATCCCTCAGGACAGGGGACCTACGAGCAGTACTTC
TRBV7-6	TRBJ2-5	-	many	CASSLALGRETQYF	TGTGCCAGCAGCTTAGCGCTGGGGCGAGAGACCCAGTACTTC
TRBV29-1	TRBJ2-3	-	many	CSVGGDTQYF	TGCAGCGTTGGTGGGGATACGCAGTATTTT
TRBV12-3/TRBV12-4	TRBJ1-1	-	-	CASSFSGQGTEAFF	TGTGCCAGCAGTTTTTCGGGGCAAGGGACTGAAGCTTTCTTT
TRBV12-3/TRBV12-4	TRBJ2-7	-	few	CASSFIRGSIEQYF	TGTGCCAGCAGTTTTATCAGGGGTTCTATCGAGCAGTACTTC
TRBV18	TRBJ1-4	-	-	CASSPPQVTGVGPEKLFF	TGTGCCAGCTCACCACCGCAGGTGACGGGCGTTGGACCTGAAAAACTGTTTTTT
TRBV11-1	TRBJ1-6	TRBD1	-	CASSNGQGAYSLHF	TGTGCCAGCAGCAACGGACAGGGGGCGTATTCCCTCCACTTT
TRBV12-3/TRBV12-4	TRBJ1-5	-	-	CASSFGSGGGASQPQHF	TGTGCCAGCAGTTTTGGGTCAGGAGGGGGGGCTAGTCAGCCCCAGCATTTT
TRBV25-1	TRBJ2-5	TRBD2	few	CASRGGVLETQYF	TGTGCCAGCCGGGGGGGCGTGTTGGAGACCCAGTACTTC
TRBV5-1	TRBJ2-6	-	few	CASSLRGPGANVLTF	TGCGCCAGCAGCTTGCGGGGGCCCGGGGCCAACGTCCTGACTTTC
TRBV7-2	TRBJ1-5	TRBD1	-	CASSQPRGQGRKNQPQHF	TGTGCCAGCAGCCAACCAAGAGGACAGGGGAGGAAAAATCAGCCCCAGCATTTT